The T cell receptor (beta chain) described here comes from a study of shared clonotypes between healthy human individuals. Study overall: Each donor's CD8 memory used one plate, CD8 naive two, each CD4 subset three.

The CDR3 loop spans 14 amino acids. CDR1 is SGHTA, CDR2 FQGNSA, per germline. The V and J ends lost 5 bases and 8 bases respectively, with 16 bases between them. The assay was immunoSEQ multiplex PCR, and TCRdb's table has in-frame clones only and misses some. The data contain some 1.5 million clones, under 99% of them singletons. Findings and limits, study-wide: Sequencing depth was expected to influence donor clonotype sharing.

As for this clone: The antigen remains undetermined.

The receptor was derived from a man younger than 40 in good health. Sequenced: naive CD4+ T cells sorted from blood. As for subset: CD45RA+ positively selected. The V and J genes are TRBV7-2 and TRBJ2-1; possible D gene TRBD1, 5 bases. The CDR3 reads CASSRYQGRDEQFF. The CDR3 DNA is TGTGCCAGCAGCCGGTATCAGGGCAGAGATGAGCAGTTCTTC.